This T cell receptor beta chain was captured by sequencing in a study of T cell responses to AZD1222 COVID-19 vaccine. Trimming left V 5 bases short and J 7 bases short, with 15 bases between. The CDR3 totals 13 residues. Per the germline V gene, CDR1 is SGHVS and CDR2 is FQNEAQ. Concerning this clone: Its antigen is currently unknown.

Study observations and caveats: Among spike-specific TCRs, nearly half reportedly target unmutated variant regions. It should be noted that donors were predominantly white British and more often female, and clonal diversity was possibly underestimated. Only 5 or 6 people who got AZD1222 tested seropositive at baseline.

Profiled with immunoSEQ multiplex PCR; TCRdb holds only in-frame clones, not every one. The sample holds about 140,000 clones, roughly 88% seen once. The material was peripheral blood, obtained on day 0 of AZD1222 vaccination. This sequence originates from an adult in good health. The chain carries TRBV7-8 and TRBJ2-7, with a tentative D call TRBD1 (5 bases). DNA of the CDR3: TGTGCCAGCAGCCTCCTGGGGCTGGCGGAGCAGTACTTC. Its translation is CASSLLGLAEQYF.